What follows are 20 T cell receptor beta chains derived from one specimen sequenced in a study of shared clonotypes between healthy human individuals. CD8 cells regarded as naive lacked CD45RO, were positively chosen for CCR7, and omitted terminally differentiated effector memory CD45RA+ cells. The assay was immunoSEQ multiplex PCR, and TCRdb's table has in-frame clones only and misses some. The profile shows roughly 1,800,000 clones, about 94% of them singletons. Sequencing was done on a sample of naive CD8+ T cells sorted from blood. Receptors originate from a man aged 18 to 30 in good health.

The chain uses TRBV28 and TRBJ1-6; the D is unclear. CDR1 is MDHEN and CDR2 is SYDVKM in the germline V gene. Trimming took off 2 bases at V and 3 bases at J, with 17 bases between the two ends. This CDR3 region has 18 residues. For the CDR3, the DNA is TGTGCCAGCAGTTTAGAAAGCAGCGCTACGATCTATAATTCACCCCTCCACTTT. Translated, it gives CASSLESSATIYNSPLHF.

CDR3 DNA: TGTGCCAGCAGCGTAAGTTCGCGGGACACCACGGGAGATACGCAGTATTTT. Protein: CASSVSSRDTTGDTQYF. The rearrangement uses TRBV9 and TRBJ2-3; the D gene could be TRBD1 or TRBD2 (6 bases each). This CDR3 spans 17 amino acids. The V end was cut by 1 base, the J end by 5 bases, with 20 bases between. Germline values: CDR1 SGDLS, CDR2 YYNGEE.

This clone is a singleton in its sample. The chain carries TRBV27 and TRBJ2-7; D might be TRBD2 (5 bases). Germline assignment: CDR1 MNHEY and CDR2 SMNVEV (reference sequence). The ends were cut back, 4 bases at V and 5 bases at J, with 15 bases in the middle. The CDR3 length is 14 residues. The CDR3 sequence is CASSYNGNSHEQYF. The CDR3 DNA follows: TGTGCCAGCAGTTATAACGGGAATAGTCACGAGCAGTACTTC.

Note on this clone: Other DNA sequences in this specimen translate into the identical CDR3. This sequence joins TRBV5-1 and TRBJ2-7; 9 bases align to TRBD2. Germline-derived CDR1 and CDR2 are SGHRS and YFSETQ. CDR3 size: 15 residues. The V and J ends lost 0 bases and 2 bases, in that order; junction bases with no gene match: 3. The CDR3 nucleotides are TGCGCCAGCAGCTTGGGTCCTAGCGGGACCTACGAGCAGTACTTC. Translating gives CASSLGPSGTYEQYF.

The chain links TRBV27 to TRBJ2-7; 7 bases line up with TRBD1. The CDR3 runs 16 residues. Germline lookup yields CDR1 MNHEY and CDR2 SMNVEV (reference sequence). J was trimmed by 2 bases and V by 3 bases; bases with no gene match: 10. The CDR3 DNA sequence: TGTGCCAGCAGTTTTTCCCAGGGGGACAAGGCCTACGAGCAGTACTTC. Translation: CASSFSQGDKAYEQYF.

CDR3: CASSFPGTPYEQYF. CDR3 nucleotide sequence: TGTGCCAGCAGTTTCCCAGGTACGCCCTACGAGCAGTACTTC. The rearrangement uses TRBV28 and TRBJ2-7; D is unclear. Trimming shortened V by 3 bases and J by 2 bases, and 11 bases separated the two germline ends. This CDR3 spans 14 amino acids. Germline V gives CDR1 MDHEN, CDR2 SYDVKM.

The chain couples TRBV11-2 to TRBJ2-2; D gene ambiguous. Trimming took 3 bases from V and 6 from J, leaving 8 bases between them. The CDR3 runs 13 residues. CDR1 and CDR2 (germline): SGHAT, FQNNGV. The CDR3, as DNA: TGTGCCAGCAGCTTCCCTCTTCCCGGGGAGCTGTTTTTT. Encoded protein: CASSFPLPGELFF.

On this clone itself: Other DNA sequences in this sample translate to the same CDR3. This rearrangement joins TRBV5-6 to TRBJ2-7; D unclear. CDR1 is SGHDT, CDR2 YYEEEE, per germline. The CDR3 totals 12 residues. The V end lost 1 base, the J end lost 3 bases, and 5 bases lay between the germline ends. The CDR3: CASSLWSYEQYF. The CDR3 region has the DNA TGTGCCAGCAGCTTGTGGAGCTACGAGCAGTACTTC. Complete variable domain (other parts from reference TRBV5-6 and TRBJ2-7): DAGVTQSPTHLIKTRGQQVTLRCSPKSGHDTVSWYQQALGQGPQFIFQYYEEEERQRGNFPDRFSGHQFPNYSSELNVNALLLGDSALYLCASSLWSYEQYFGPGTRLTVT.

The chain carries TRBV30 and TRBJ1-1, with D uncertain. With 2 bases removed from V and 0 bases from J, the gap between germline ends came to 10 bases. Per the germline V gene, CDR1 is GTSNPN and CDR2 is SVGIG (reference sequence). The CDR3 totals 14 residues. The CDR3 protein is CAWSYRELNTEAFF. In DNA, the CDR3 is TGTGCCTGGAGTTACCGGGAGCTGAACACTGAAGCTTTCTTT.

This chain uses TRBV7-9 with TRBJ2-7, with 10 bases aligning to TRBD1. This CDR3 spans 15 amino acids. V lost 2 bases, J lost 3 bases, and 4 bases stayed unmatched. Germline V gives CDR1 SEHNR, CDR2 FQNEAQ (reference sequence). The CDR3 reads CASSLIGTGDYEQYF. The DNA of the CDR3 is TGTGCCAGCAGCTTAATAGGGACAGGGGACTACGAGCAGTACTTC.

This clone came up once. The chain employs TRBV6-5 and TRBJ2-1; perhaps TRBD2 as D (5 bases). This CDR3 region has 15 residues. V gave up 3 bases and J gave up 0 bases, with 9 bases separating them. Germline V gene sequence: CDR1 MNHEY, CDR2 SVGAGI. The CDR3 region is CASSYSGNSYNEQFF. CDR3 sequence (DNA): TGTGCCAGCAGTTATTCGGGGAACTCCTACAATGAGCAGTTCTTC.

The rearrangement joins TRBV7-9 to TRBJ2-7; D not resolved. Between the trimmed V and J ends, which lost 4 bases and 2 bases, there was a span of 12 bases. This CDR3 contains 14 residues. In germline, CDR1 is SEHNR, CDR2 FQNEAQ (reference sequence). The CDR3 loop reads CASSSTGTPYEQYF. CDR3 in DNA: TGTGCCAGCAGCTCGACCGGAACCCCCTACGAGCAGTACTTC.

In its sample, this clone was seen once. The chain has TRBV7-9 and TRBJ1-1; 7 bases match TRBD1. Per germline, CDR1 SEHNR and CDR2 FQNEAQ (reference sequence). The V segment lost 3 bases and the J segment 4 bases; nucleotides outside the gene matches: 8. The CDR3 consists of 15 residues. CDR3 DNA sequence: TGTGCCAGCAGCTTTGACAGGGAAGGGAGCACTGAAGCTTTCTTT. It specifies CASSFDREGSTEAFF.

Notes on this clone: Other DNA sequences in this specimen translate into the identical CDR3. The V call is TRBV9, the J call TRBJ2-7; 9 bases are shared with TRBD1. V dropped 0 bases and J dropped 2; count of bases not matched to a gene: 3. Germline lookup yields CDR1 SGDLS and CDR2 YYNGEE. The CDR3 length is 15 residues. In nucleotides, the CDR3 is TGTGCCAGCAGCGTAGCGACAGGGGGGACCTACGAGCAGTACTTC. Its protein is CASSVATGGTYEQYF. Full variable domain (outside the CDR3, taken from reference TRBV9 and TRBJ2-7): DSGVTQTPKHLITATGQRVTLRCSPRSGDLSVYWYQQSLDQGLQFLIQYYNGEERAKGNILERFSAQQFPDLHSELNLSSLELGDSALYFCASSVATGGTYEQYFGPGTRLTVT.

The chain combines TRBV7-9 with TRBJ1-1, with 10 bases fitting TRBD1. The germline V gene has CDR1 SEHNR and CDR2 FQNEAQ (reference sequence). The ends lost 2 bases at V and 5 bases at J; junction bases unmatched: 14. CDR3 length: 18 residues. DNA of the CDR3: TGTGCCAGCAGCTTACAAAACCGGGACAGGGGTTTGAGTACTGAAGCTTTCTTT. Translated: CASSLQNRDRGLSTEAFF.

In its sample, this clone was seen once. The chain joins TRBV4-1 to TRBJ2-1, with D perhaps matching TRBD2 (7 bases). With 0 bases removed from V and 7 bases from J, the gap between germline ends came to 13 bases. CDR3 length: 15 amino acids. Germline V gene data show CDR1 as MGHRA and CDR2 as YSYEKL. Here the CDR3 reads CASSQEGGGFNEQFF. DNA of the CDR3: TGCGCCAGCAGCCAAGAAGGGGGGGGCTTTAATGAGCAGTTCTTC.

The J gene is TRBJ1-1, the V gene TRBV25-1; D call uncertain. Deletions cut 1 base from V and 5 bases from J, with 8 bases between. In germline, CDR1 is MGHDK, CDR2 SYGVNS. The CDR3 is 13 residues long. CDR3 coding DNA: TGTGCCAGCAGTGAATCCTGGGGAACTGAAGCTTTCTTT. It encodes CASSESWGTEAFF. The full variable domain, in which reference TRBV25-1 and TRBJ1-1 provide the parts outside the CDR3, is EADIYQTPRYLVIGTGKKITLECSQTMGHDKMYWYQQDPGMELHLIHYSYGVNSTEKGDLSSESTVSRIRTEHFPLTLESARPSHTSQYLCASSESWGTEAFFGQGTRLTVV.

The rearrangement links TRBV28 to TRBJ1-2, with a weak D call TRBD1 (5 bases). The CDR3 is made up of 15 amino acids. Germline V lookup: CDR1 MDHEN, CDR2 SYDVKM. The V and J ends lost 5 bases and 2 bases respectively, with 15 bases between them. The CDR3 is CASSPTVLGNYGYTF. In DNA, the CDR3 is TGTGCCAGCAGTCCGACAGTCCTAGGGAACTATGGCTACACCTTC.

With respect to this clone: Other DNA sequences in this sample translate to the same CDR3. The chain employs TRBV5-4 and TRBJ2-7, with TRBD2 matching over 7 bases. The CDR3 is 13 residues long. V trimming: 4 bases; J trimming: 3 bases; junction bases outside the gene matches: 4. Per germline, CDR1 SGHNT and CDR2 YYREEE (reference sequence). CDR3 loop: CASSRGGGYEQYF. In nucleotides, the CDR3 is TGTGCCAGCAGCCGTGGGGGGGGCTACGAGCAGTACTTC.

This chain joins TRBV7-9 and TRBJ1-2; D perhaps matches TRBD1 (6 bases). The CDR3 spans 14 residues. The ends were cut back, 1 base at V and 6 bases at J, with 12 bases in the middle. Germline V lookup: CDR1 SEHNR, CDR2 FQNEAQ (reference sequence). In nucleotides, the CDR3 is TGTGCCAGCAGCTTAGAGAGAGAGGGGGATGGCTACACCTTC. Its translation is CASSLEREGDGYTF.